This T cell receptor beta chain originates from a study of human T cells and chemical hapten exposure. From germline, CDR1 is SGHTA and CDR2 FQGNSA. The V and J ends lost 5 bases and 6 bases respectively, with 13 bases between them. CDR3 length: 13 residues. The time point denotes: patch test 1, 2 weeks after DPC sensitization. The treatment: therapeutic diphenylcyclopropenone sensitization with weekly scalp DPC. Via MiXCR, TCRdb re-called the RACE reads, giving one row per CDR3 protein. The sample lists tens of thousands of distinct CDR3 sequences; over 8.5% were seen once. The material sequenced was whole blood, taken in connection with sensitization to the hapten diphenylcyclopropenone (DPC). The rearrangement links TRBV7-2 to TRBJ1-2; D possibly corresponds to TRBD1 (5 bases). The receptor's source is a woman in her fifties or sixties with alopecia areata. Some clones in this sample may be carry-over from other donors' samples. CDR3 DNA sequence: TGTGCCAGCAGCACGGAAGTACAGGATGGCTACACCTTC. Translated, it gives CASSTEVQDGYTF.